This T cell receptor (beta chain) stems from a study of T cells in Graves' hyperthyroidism and ophthalmopathy. Findings of the study overall: Separating ophthalmopathy from stable hyperthyroidism was achieved by a 13 V-J model.

This clonotype appeared many times. Its antigen remains unidentified. Between the trimmed V and J ends, which lost 0 bases and 0 bases, there was a span of 10 bases. The germline gives CDR1 SGHRS, CDR2 YFSETQ. CDR3 size: 15 residues. TCR beta CDR3 regions were amplified from RNA transcripts. The study used the HTBI primer set for a first-round RT-PCR of the TCR CDR3. In TCRdb, the multiplex PCR reads were re-called with MiXCR into one record per CDR3 protein. The sample contains 300,000 to 500,000 distinct CDR3 sequences, approximately 15% of which appear only once. Diagnosing involved the use of clinical symptoms, serum thyroxine and TRAb, thyroid ultrasound and orbital computed tomography.

J is TRBJ2-7 and V is TRBV5-1; possibly TRBD2 for D (6 bases). The receptor's source is a woman aged 25 to 39 with Graves' hyperthyroidism. Source material: blood. This CDR3 is CASSLERGLSYEQYF. DNA of the CDR3: TGCGCCAGCAGCTTGGAAAGGGGACTCTCCTACGAGCAGTACTTC. Variable domain in full (rest from reference TRBV5-1 and TRBJ2-7): KAGVTQTPRYLIKTRGQQVTLSCSPISGHRSVSWYQQTPGQGLQFLFEYFSETQRNKGNFPGRFSGRQFSNSRSEMNVSTLELGDSALYLCASSLERGLSYEQYFGPGTRLTVT.